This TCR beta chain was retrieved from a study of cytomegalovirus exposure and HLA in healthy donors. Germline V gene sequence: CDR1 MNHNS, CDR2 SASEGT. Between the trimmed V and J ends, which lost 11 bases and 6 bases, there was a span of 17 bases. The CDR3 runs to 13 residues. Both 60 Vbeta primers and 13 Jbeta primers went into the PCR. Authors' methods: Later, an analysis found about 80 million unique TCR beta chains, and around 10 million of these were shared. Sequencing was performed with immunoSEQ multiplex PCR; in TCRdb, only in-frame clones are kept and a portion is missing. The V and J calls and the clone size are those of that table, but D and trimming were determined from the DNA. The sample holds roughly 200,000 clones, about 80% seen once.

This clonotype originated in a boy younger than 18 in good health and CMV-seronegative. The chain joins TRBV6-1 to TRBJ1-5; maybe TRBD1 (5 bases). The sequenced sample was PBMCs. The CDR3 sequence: CALGPRPGQPQHF. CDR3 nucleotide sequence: TGTGCCTTGGGGCCCCGACCAGGTCAGCCCCAGCATTTT.